This is a list of T cell receptor beta chains from one sample in a study of cytomegalovirus exposure and HLA in healthy donors. Produced via immunoSEQ multiplex PCR; TCRdb's table is partial and in-frame only. Here the sample spans over 150,000 clones, 75% to 85% being singletons. The specimen sequenced was PBMCs. The source is an older woman in good health and CMV-seropositive. Both conserved end residues are part of each CDR3. Fields, in order: CDR3 length, clone size, J gene, V gene, D gene, CDR3 protein, CDR3 DNA. D genes are given only for firm matches. Size is omitted from some rows. Given values are once, few, many or a class for expanded clones.

14	.	TRBJ2-7	TRBV6-5	TRBD1	CASSYDRDGYEQYF	TGTGCCAGCAGTTACGACAGGGACGGCTACGAGCAGTACTTC
16	.	TRBJ1-3	TRBV7-9	.	CASKSYQGIGGNTIYF	TGTGCCAGCAAATCGTACCAGGGAATCGGAGGAAACACCATATATTTT
13	.	TRBJ2-3	TRBV5-1	TRBD1	CASGGQGRDTQYF	TGCGCCAGCGGGGGACAGGGGAGAGATACGCAGTATTTT
14	few	TRBJ1-2	TRBV9	TRBD1	CASSPRTGNYGYTF	TGTGCCAGCAGCCCGAGGACAGGGAACTATGGCTACACCTTC
14	.	TRBJ1-6	TRBV28	.	CASSRDFSNSPLHF	TGTGCCAGCAGCCGGGACTTCAGTAATTCACCCCTCCACTTT
14	.	TRBJ2-5	TRBV5-4	.	CASSLAAGRETQYF	TGTGCCAGCAGCTTGGCGGCAGGTCGGGAGACCCAGTACTTC
16	.	TRBJ2-5	TRBV7-3	TRBD1	CARVRGRTEGQETQYF	TGTGCCCGGGTGAGGGGGCGGACAGAAGGTCAAGAGACCCAGTACTTC
11	.	TRBJ2-7	TRBV6-5	.	CASTTAYEQYF	TGTGCCAGCACGACAGCTTACGAGCAGTACTTC
15	few	TRBJ2-7	TRBV9	TRBD2	CASSPRAGGLYEQYF	TGTGCCAGCAGCCCCCGAGCGGGAGGGTTGTACGAGCAGTACTTC
14	few	TRBJ2-3	TRBV5-1	TRBD2	CASSSLAGTDTQYF	TGCGCCAGCAGCTCACTAGCGGGCACAGATACGCAGTATTTT
14	.	TRBJ1-5	TRBV9	TRBD1	CASGAAGGYQPQHF	TGTGCCAGCGGAGCGGCAGGGGGCTATCAGCCCCAGCATTTT